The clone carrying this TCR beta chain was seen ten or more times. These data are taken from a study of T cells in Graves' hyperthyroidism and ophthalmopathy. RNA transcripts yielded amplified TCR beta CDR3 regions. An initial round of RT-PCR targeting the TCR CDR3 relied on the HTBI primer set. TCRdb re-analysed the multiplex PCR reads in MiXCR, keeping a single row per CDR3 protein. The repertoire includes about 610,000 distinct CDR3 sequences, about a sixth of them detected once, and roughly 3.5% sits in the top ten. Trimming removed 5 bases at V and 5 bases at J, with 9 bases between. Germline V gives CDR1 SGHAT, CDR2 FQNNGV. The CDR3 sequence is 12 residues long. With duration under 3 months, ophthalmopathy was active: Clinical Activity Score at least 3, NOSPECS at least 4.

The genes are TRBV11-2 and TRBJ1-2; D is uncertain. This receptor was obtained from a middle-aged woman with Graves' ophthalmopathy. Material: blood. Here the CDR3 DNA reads TGTGCCAGCAGCCCCGGGTGGTATGGCTACACCTTC. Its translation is CASSPGWYGYTF.